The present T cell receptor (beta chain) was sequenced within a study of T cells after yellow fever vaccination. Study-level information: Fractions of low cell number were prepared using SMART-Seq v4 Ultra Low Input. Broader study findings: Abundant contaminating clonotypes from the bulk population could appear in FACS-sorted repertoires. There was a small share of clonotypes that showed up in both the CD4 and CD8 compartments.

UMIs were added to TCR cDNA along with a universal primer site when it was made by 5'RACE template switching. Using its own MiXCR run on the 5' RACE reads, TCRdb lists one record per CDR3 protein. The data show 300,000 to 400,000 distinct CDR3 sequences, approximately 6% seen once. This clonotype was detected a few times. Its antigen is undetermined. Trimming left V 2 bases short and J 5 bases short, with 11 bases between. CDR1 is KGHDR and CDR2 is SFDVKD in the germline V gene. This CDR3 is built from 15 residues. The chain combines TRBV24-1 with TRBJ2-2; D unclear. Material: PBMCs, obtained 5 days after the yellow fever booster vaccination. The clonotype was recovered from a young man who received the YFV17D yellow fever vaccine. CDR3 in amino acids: CATSDSDRRTGELFF. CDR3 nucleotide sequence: TGTGCCACCAGTGATTCTGACCGGCGGACCGGGGAGCTGTTTTTT.